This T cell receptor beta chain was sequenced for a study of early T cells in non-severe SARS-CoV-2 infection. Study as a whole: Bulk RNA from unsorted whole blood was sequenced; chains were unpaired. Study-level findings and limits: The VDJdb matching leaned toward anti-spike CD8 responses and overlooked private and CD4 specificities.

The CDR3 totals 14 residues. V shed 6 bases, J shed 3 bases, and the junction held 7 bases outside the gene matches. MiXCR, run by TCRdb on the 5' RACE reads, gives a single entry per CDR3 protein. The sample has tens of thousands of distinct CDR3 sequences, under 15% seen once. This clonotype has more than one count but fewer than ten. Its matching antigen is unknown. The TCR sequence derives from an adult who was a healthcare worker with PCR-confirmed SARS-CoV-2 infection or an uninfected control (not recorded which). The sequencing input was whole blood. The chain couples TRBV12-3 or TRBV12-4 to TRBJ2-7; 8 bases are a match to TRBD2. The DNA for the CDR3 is TGTGCCAGCAGGAGGAGCGGGAGTAGCTACGAGCAGTACTTC. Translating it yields CASRRSGSSYEQYF.